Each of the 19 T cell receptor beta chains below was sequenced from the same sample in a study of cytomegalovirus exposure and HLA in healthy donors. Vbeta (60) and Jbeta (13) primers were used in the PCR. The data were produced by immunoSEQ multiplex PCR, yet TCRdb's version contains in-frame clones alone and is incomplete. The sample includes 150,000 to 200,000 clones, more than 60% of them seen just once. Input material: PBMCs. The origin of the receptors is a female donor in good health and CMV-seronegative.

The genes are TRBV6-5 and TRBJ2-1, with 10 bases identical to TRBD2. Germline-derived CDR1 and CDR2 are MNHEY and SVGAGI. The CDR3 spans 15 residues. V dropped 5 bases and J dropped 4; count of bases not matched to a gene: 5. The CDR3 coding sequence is TGTGCCAGCAGTAGTGGTAGCGGGAGGTACAATGAGCAGTTCTTC. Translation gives CASSSGSGRYNEQFF.

Here the CDR3 DNA reads TGTGCCAGCAGCCGTGGGGGCCACAGGGAAGGAGATGAAAAACTGTTTTTT. It specifies CASSRGGHREGDEKLFF. The V gene is TRBV9, the J gene TRBJ1-4, with a tentative D call TRBD1 (6 bases). V dropped 4 bases and J dropped 6 bases, with 22 bases sitting between them. The CDR3 spans 17 residues. Per germline, CDR1 SGDLS and CDR2 YYNGEE.

In DNA form, the CDR3 reads TGTGCCAGCAGTCCGGGGACAGGGGGTCGTTACGAGCAGTACTTC. It is translated as CASSPGTGGRYEQYF. This chain joins TRBV27 and TRBJ2-7, with 11 nucleotides matching TRBD1. The germline V gene has CDR1 MNHEY and CDR2 SMNVEV (reference sequence). The CDR3 length is 15 residues. J was trimmed by 4 bases and V by 5 bases; bases with no gene match: 7.

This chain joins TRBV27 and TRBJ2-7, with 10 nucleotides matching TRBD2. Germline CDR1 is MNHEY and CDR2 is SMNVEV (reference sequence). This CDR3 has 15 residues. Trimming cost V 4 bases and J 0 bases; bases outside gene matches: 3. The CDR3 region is CASSSSGGASYEQYF. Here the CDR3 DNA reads TGTGCCAGCAGTTCCAGCGGGGGGGCCTCCTACGAGCAGTACTTC.

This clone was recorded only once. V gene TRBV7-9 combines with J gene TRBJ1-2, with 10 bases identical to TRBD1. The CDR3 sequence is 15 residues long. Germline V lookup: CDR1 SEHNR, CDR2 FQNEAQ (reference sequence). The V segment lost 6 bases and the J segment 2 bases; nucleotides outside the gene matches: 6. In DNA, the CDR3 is TGTGCCAGCAGACCCGGGACAGGGGTAAACTATGGCTACACCTTC. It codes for CASRPGTGVNYGYTF.

The CDR3 coding sequence is TGTGCCAGCAGCCAAGAAGGCGGGGGGCAAACTTATTTT. Encoded protein: CASSQEGGGQTYF. V is TRBV4-2 and J is TRBJ2-3; 8 nucleotides match TRBD2. Germline CDR1 reads LGHNA; CDR2 reads YNFKEQ. The CDR3 has 13 amino acids. The J segment lost 15 bases and the V segment lost 0 bases, leaving 8 bases of the junction unmatched.

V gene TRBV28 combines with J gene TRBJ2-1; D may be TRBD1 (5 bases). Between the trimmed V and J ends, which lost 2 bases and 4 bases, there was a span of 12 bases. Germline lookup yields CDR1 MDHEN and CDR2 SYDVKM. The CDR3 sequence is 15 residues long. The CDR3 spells CASSLQGSGYNEQFF. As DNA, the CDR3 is TGTGCCAGCAGTTTACAAGGTTCAGGGTACAATGAGCAGTTCTTC.

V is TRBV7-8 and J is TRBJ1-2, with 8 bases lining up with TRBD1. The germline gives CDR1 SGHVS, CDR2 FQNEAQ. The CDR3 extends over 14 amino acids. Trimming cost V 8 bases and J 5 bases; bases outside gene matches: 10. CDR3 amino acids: CASGSRQGKYGYTF. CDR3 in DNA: TGTGCCAGCGGCTCCCGACAGGGGAAATATGGCTACACCTTC.

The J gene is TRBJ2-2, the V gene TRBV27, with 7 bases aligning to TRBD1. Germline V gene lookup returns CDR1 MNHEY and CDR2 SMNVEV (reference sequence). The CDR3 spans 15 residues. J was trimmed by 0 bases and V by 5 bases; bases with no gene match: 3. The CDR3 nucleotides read TGTGCCAGCAGTCCCGGGACAGCGAACACCGGGGAGCTGTTTTTT. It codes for CASSPGTANTGELFF.

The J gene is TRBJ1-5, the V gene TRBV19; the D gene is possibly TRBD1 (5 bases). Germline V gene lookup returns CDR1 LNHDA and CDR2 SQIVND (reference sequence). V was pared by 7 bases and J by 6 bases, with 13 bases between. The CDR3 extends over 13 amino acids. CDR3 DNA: TGTGCCAGTAATCAGGAGGGGATTCAGCCCCAGCATTTT. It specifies CASNQEGIQPQHF.

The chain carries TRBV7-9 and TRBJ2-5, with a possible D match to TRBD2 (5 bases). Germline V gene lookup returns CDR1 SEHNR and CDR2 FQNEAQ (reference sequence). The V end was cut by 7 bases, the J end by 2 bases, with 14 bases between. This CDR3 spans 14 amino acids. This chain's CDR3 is CASTKGVTQETQYF. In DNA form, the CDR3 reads TGTGCCAGCACCAAGGGAGTTACACAAGAGACCCAGTACTTC.

CDR3 protein: CASSTRDSYNEQFF. DNA for the CDR3: TGTGCCAGCAGTACCCGGGACAGCTACAATGAGCAGTTCTTC. V gene TRBV2 combines with J gene TRBJ2-1; 7 bases are shared with TRBD1. Germline CDR1 SNHLY, CDR2 FYNNEI. The CDR3 sequence is 14 residues long. With V trimmed by 5 bases and J by 3 bases, 4 bases remained unmatched.

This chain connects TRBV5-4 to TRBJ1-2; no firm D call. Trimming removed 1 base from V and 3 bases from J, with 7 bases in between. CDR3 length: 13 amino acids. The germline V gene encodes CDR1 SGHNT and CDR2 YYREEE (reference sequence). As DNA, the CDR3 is TGTGCCAGCAGCTTGAGAGAGCACTATGGCTACACCTTC. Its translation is CASSLREHYGYTF.

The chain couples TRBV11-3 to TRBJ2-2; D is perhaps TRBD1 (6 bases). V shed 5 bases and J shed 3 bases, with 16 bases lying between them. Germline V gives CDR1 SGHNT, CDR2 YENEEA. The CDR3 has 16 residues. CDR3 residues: CASSPYTGRDTGELFF. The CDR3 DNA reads TGTGCCAGCAGCCCGTACACAGGGCGGGACACCGGGGAGCTGTTTTTT.

CDR3 sequence reads: CSVVRGSEQFF. The CDR3 nucleotides are TGCAGCGTTGTGCGTGGGAGTGAGCAGTTCTTC. The chain links TRBV29-1 to TRBJ2-1, with D possibly matching TRBD2 (5 bases). Trimming pared 4 bases from V and 9 bases from J, leaving 10 bases between. Germline CDR1 is SQVTM and CDR2 is ANQGSEA. The CDR3 contains 11 residues.

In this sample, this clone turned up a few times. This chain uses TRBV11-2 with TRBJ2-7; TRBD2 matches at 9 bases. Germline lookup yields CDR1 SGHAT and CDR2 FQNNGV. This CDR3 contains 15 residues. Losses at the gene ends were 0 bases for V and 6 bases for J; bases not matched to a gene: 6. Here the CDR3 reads CASSLDLAGRGEQYF. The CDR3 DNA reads TGTGCCAGCAGCTTAGATCTAGCGGGACGAGGCGAGCAGTACTTC.

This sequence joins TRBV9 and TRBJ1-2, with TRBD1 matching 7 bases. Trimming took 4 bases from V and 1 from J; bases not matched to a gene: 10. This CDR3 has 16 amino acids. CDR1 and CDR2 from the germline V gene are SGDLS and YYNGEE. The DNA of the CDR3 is TGTGCCAGCAGCCCCCGACAGGGATCCTTTAACTATGGCTACACCTTC. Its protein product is CASSPRQGSFNYGYTF.

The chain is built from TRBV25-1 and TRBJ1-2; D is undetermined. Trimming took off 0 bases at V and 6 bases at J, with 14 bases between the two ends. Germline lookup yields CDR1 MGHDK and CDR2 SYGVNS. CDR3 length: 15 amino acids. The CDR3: CASSEYFRTQDGYTF. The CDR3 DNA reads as TGTGCCAGCAGTGAATACTTCAGGACTCAGGATGGCTACACCTTC.

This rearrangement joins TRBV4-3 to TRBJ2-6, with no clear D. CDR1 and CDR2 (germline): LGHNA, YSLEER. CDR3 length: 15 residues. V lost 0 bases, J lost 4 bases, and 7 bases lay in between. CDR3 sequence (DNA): TGCGCCAGCAGCCAAGACAACGGGGGGGCCAACGTCCTGACTTTC. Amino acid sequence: CASSQDNGGANVLTF.